This T cell receptor beta chain was recorded in a study of cytomegalovirus exposure and HLA in healthy donors. Overall study findings and caveats: As a later analysis revealed, the rate of TCR association differed by HLA locus, with DRB1 most and HLA-C fewest. An Asian-associated ancestry cluster reportedly showed fewer N-insertions than the roughly 670-donor mean in a later analysis. In a later analysis, most CMV-associated TCR beta chains appeared HLA-restricted. With high specificity and sensitivity, the classifier reportedly diagnosed cytomegalovirus status.

On this clone: Its matching antigen is unknown.

Primers included in the PCR were 60 Vbeta and 13 Jbeta primers. Generated by immunoSEQ multiplex PCR, the TCRdb table keeps only in-frame clones and is missing some. Of 150,000 to 200,000 clones in the sample, over 70% are singletons; the top ten hold over 1.5%. Sample: PBMCs. The receptor's source is a woman between 18 and 29 years old in good health and CMV-seronegative.

CDR3 in amino acids: CASSLSPPTGYKNTEAFF. The CDR3 DNA sequence: TGTGCCAGCAGTTTATCTCCCCCGACAGGGTATAAGAACACTGAAGCTTTCTTT. The genes are TRBV27 and TRBJ1-1; 7 nucleotides line up with TRBD1. V shed 0 bases and J 1 base; nucleotides not matched to a gene: 11. Germline CDR1 MNHEY, CDR2 SMNVEV (reference sequence). The CDR3 covers 18 residues.